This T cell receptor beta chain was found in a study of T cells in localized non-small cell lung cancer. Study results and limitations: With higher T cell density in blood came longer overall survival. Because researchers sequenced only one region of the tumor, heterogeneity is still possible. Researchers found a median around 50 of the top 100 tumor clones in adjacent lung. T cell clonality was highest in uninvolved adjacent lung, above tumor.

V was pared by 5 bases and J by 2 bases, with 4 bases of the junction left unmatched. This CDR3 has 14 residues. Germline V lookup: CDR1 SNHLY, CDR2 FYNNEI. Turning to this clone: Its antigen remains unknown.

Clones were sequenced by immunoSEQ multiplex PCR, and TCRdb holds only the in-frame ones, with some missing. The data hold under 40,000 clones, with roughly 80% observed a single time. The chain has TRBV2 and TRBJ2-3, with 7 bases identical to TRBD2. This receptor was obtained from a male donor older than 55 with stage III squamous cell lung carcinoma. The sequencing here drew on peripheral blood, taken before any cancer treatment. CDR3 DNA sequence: TGTGCCAGCAGTAAGGGGACTATCACAGATACGCAGTATTTT. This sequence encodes CASSKGTITDTQYF.